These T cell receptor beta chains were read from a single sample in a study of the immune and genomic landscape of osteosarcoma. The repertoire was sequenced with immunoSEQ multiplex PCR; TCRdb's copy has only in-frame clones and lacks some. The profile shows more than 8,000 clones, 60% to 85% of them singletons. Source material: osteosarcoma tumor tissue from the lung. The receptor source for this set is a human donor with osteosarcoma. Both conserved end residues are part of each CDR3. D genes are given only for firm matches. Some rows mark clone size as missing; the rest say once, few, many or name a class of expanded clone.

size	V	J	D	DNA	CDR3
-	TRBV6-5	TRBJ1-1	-	TGTGCCAGCAGACAGGGCGGGGGTAACACTGAAGCTTTCTTT	CASRQGGGNTEAFF
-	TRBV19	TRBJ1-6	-	TGTGCCAGTAGTATTGGAGGGTTTCGATCACCCCTCCACTTT	CASSIGGFRSPLHF
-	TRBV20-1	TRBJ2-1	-	TGCAGTGCTCATCAGTACAATGAGCAGTTCTTC	CSAHQYNEQFF
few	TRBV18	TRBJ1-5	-	TGTGCCAGCTCACAGGGGAATCAGCCCCAGCATTTT	CASSQGNQPQHF
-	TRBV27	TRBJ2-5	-	TGTGCCAGCAGTCCCCTATTGGTCCAAGAGACCCAGTACTTC	CASSPLLVQETQYF
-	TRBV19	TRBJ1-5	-	TGTGCCAGTAGTATAGGCGGAGGTCGCAATCAGCCCCAGCATTTT	CASSIGGGRNQPQHF
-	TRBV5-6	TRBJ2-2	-	TGTGCCAGCAGCTTCGGGACTTTGAACACCGGGGAGCTGTTTTTT	CASSFGTLNTGELFF
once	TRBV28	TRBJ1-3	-	TGTGCCAGCAGTTTAGGCCACTCTTGGAGAAACACCATATATTTT	CASSLGHSWRNTIYF
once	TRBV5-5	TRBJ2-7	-	TGTGCCAGCAGCTTGCGCAGAGGGCTTTACGAGCAGTACTTC	CASSLRRGLYEQYF
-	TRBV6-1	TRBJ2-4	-	TGTGCCAGCAGTGAGGCGGGTGGGCCACAAAACATTCAGTACTTC	CASSEAGGPQNIQYF
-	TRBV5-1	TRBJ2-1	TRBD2	TGCGCCAGCAGCTTAGGGACTAGCCTTTACAATGAGCAGTTCTTC	CASSLGTSLYNEQFF
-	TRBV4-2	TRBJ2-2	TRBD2	TGTGCCAGCAGCCAAGAGGCGGGAGTATTGACCGGGGAGCTGTTTTTT	CASSQEAGVLTGELFF
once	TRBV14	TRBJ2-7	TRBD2	TGTGCCAGCAGCCACATAGCGGGTCAACGGGAGCAGTACTTC	CASSHIAGQREQYF
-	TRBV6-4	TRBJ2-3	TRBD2	TGTGCCAGCAGTTGGGCGGGAGAAGGGACAGATACGCAGTATTTT	CASSWAGEGTDTQYF
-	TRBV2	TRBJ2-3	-	TGTGCCAGCGGCGCCACAGATACGCAGTATTTT	CASGATDTQYF
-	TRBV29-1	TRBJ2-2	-	TGCAGCGTTGAAGTGGGGCAGAACACCGGGGAGCTGTTTTTT	CSVEVGQNTGELFF
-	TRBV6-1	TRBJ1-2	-	TGTGCCAGCAGTGAAGAAGGCATAACCCCTTTCAATGGCTACACCTTC	CASSEEGITPFNGYTF
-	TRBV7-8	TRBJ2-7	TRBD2	TGTGCCAGCAGCTTCTACCAGCGGGAGGACCTTGGGCTTCCCTACGAGCAGTACTTC	CASSFYQREDLGLPYEQYF
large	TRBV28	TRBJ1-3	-	TGTGCCAGCAGTAAAAGTACTGGAAACACCATATATTTT	CASSKSTGNTIYF
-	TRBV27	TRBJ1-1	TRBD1	TGTGCCAGCAGTACATCGACAGGGGTGAACGCTTTCTTT	CASSTSTGVNAFF
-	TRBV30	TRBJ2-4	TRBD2	TGTGCCTGGACCCAAAGCGGGAGGGTATTTAGCAAAAACATTCAGTACTTC	CAWTQSGRVFSKNIQYF
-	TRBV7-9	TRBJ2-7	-	TGTGCCAGCAGCCGTGGGGGAGTCGAGCAGTACTTC	CASSRGGVEQYF
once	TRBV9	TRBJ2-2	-	TGTGCCAGCAGCGTTGGATCCCAGAACACCGGGGAGCTGTTTTTT	CASSVGSQNTGELFF
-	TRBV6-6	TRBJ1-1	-	TGTGCCAGCAGTTTCGACAGAGAAGCTTTCTTT	CASSFDREAFF
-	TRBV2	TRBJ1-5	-	TGTGCCAGCAGTGAAGCTAGGGGCGCGGGTCAGCCCCAGCATTTT	CASSEARGAGQPQHF
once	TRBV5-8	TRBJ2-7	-	TGTGCCAGCAGCCTCCGCCCGACAGCGACCTACGAGCAGTACTTC	CASSLRPTATYEQYF
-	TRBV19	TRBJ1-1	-	TGTGCCAGTAGTATCGACAGCTACTACACTGAAGCTTTCTTT	CASSIDSYYTEAFF
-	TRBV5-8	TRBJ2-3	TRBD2	TGTGCCAGCAGCGCCGCCGGGGGGGCCCCAGATACGCAGTATTTT	CASSAAGGAPDTQYF
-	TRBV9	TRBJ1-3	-	TGTGCCAGCAGCGTAGTGGGGGACTCTGGAAACACCATATATTTT	CASSVVGDSGNTIYF
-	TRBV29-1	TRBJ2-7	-	TGCAGCGTTGAAGATAACGGGAATGCCTACGAGCAGTACTTC	CSVEDNGNAYEQYF
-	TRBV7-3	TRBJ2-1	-	TGTGCCAGCAGCTGGAGGGGGTGGACTTCCACAAATGAGCAGTTCTTC	CASSWRGWTSTNEQFF
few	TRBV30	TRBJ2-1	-	TGTGCCTGGACGCAGGGATCCTACAATGAGCAGTTCTTC	CAWTQGSYNEQFF
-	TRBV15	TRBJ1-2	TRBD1	TGTGCCACCAGCAGAGCGAACAGGGGGCGCCGGAACTATGGCTACACCTTC	CATSRANRGRRNYGYTF
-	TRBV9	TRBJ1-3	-	TGTGCCAGCAGCCCCGGAGGACACTCTGGAAACACCATATATTTT	CASSPGGHSGNTIYF
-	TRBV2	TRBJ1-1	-	TGTGCCAGCAGGGCCGGGACTACTGAAGCTTTCTTT	CASRAGTTEAFF
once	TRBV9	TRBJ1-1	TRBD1	TGTGCCAGCAGCAGAGGGGGCGAGGCGCAAATCGCCCGGGACACTGAAGCTTTCTTT	CASSRGGEAQIARDTEAFF
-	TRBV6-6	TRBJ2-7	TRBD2	TGTGCCAGCACCCAAAGGCTAGCGGAGTCCTACGAGCAGTACTTC	CASTQRLAESYEQYF
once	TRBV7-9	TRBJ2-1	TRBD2	TGTGCCAGCAGTCCTTTTAGCGGGAGTTCCGACAATGAGCAGTTCTTC	CASSPFSGSSDNEQFF
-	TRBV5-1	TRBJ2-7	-	TGCGCCACTCTCCGGGGCTCCTACGAGCAGTACTTC	CATLRGSYEQYF
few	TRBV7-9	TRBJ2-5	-	TGTGCCAGCAGCCCTCTAGGGAAGAGGGCCCAGTACTTC	CASSPLGKRAQYF
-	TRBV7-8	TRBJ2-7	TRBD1	TGTGCCAGCAGCACACATCAGGGGGCTAGCTACGAGCAGTACTTC	CASSTHQGASYEQYF
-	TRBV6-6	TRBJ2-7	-	TGTGCCAGCAGTTACCCGGAGTACGAGCAGTACTTC	CASSYPEYEQYF
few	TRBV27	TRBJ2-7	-	TGTGCCAGCAGTTGGGGGGTGTCGAGGCACTACGAGCAGTACTTC	CASSWGVSRHYEQYF
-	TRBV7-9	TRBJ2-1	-	TGTGCCAGCAGCCCACTAGACGAGCAGTTCTTC	CASSPLDEQFF
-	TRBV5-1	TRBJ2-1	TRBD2	TGCGCCAGCAGCTTGTCGCCTATTCTCTCTGGCGGGAGTGGCTCCTACAATGAGCAGTTCTTC	CASSLSPILSGGSGSYNEQFF
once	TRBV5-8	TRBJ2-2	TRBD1	TGTGCCAGCAGCCTGGGACAGGGGTACACCGGGGAGCTGTTTTTT	CASSLGQGYTGELFF
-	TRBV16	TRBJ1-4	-	TGTGCCAGCAGCCAATCGGGGATCCCCGGCACTAATGAAAAACTGTTTTTT	CASSQSGIPGTNEKLFF
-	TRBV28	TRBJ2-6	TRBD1	TGTGCCAGCGCGGACAGGGGCCCCACCTCTGGGGCCAACGTCCTGACTTTC	CASADRGPTSGANVLTF
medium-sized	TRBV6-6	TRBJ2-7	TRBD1	TGTGCCAGCAGCCCACAGGGGGACCACTACGAGCAGTACTTC	CASSPQGDHYEQYF
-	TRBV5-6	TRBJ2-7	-	TGTGCCAGCAGACGGGAGCGGCCTGGGGGGGAGCAGTACTTC	CASRRERPGGEQYF